This T cell receptor beta chain was captured by sequencing in a study of control samples from healthy donors and cancer patients. This clone appeared a single time. Generated by immunoSEQ multiplex PCR, the TCRdb table keeps only in-frame clones and is missing some. Here the sample spans 260,000 or so clones, roughly 80% being singletons. Sequencing used PBMCs. The clonotype originates from a woman aged 55-69 years with lung cancer.

The DNA for the CDR3 is TGTGCCAGCAGTGAAAGAGGGACAGGGGTGGACGAGCAGTACTTC. Amino acids: CASSERGTGVDEQYF. The V gene is TRBV6-1, the J gene TRBJ2-7; 10 bases line up with TRBD1. CDR1 is MNHNS and CDR2 is SASEGT in the germline V gene. V trimming: 2 bases; J trimming: 5 bases; junction bases outside the gene matches: 6. The length of the CDR3 is 15 residues.